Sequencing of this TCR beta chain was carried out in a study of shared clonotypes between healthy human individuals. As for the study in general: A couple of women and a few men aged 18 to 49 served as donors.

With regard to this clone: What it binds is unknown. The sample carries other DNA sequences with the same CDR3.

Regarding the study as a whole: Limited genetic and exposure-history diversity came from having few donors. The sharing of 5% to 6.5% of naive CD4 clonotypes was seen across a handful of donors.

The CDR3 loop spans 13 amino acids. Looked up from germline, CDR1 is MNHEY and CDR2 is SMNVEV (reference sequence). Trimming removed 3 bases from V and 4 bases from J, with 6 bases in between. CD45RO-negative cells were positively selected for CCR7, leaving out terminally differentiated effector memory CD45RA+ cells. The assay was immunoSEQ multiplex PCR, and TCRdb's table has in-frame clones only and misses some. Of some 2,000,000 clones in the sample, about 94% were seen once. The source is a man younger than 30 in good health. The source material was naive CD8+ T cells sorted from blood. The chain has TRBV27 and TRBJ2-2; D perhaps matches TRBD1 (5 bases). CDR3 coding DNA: TGTGCCAGCAGTTTCAGGGTCACCGGGGAGCTGTTTTTT. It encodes CASSFRVTGELFF.